This TCR beta chain was documented in a study of blood T cell repertoires in COVID-19. Study as a whole: Some COVID-19 samples were acute and others convalescent; all came from the United States, Italy and Spain. T cells, B-cell-depleted T cells, or PBMCs supplied cDNA or gDNA.

Methods used by the authors: From reference gene primer amplification, estimates of nucleated cell counts were derived. Sequencing was performed with immunoSEQ multiplex PCR; in TCRdb, only in-frame clones are kept and a portion is missing. V and J calls and clone size are given by that table; D and trimming were obtained from the DNA. The table includes under 300,000 clones, roughly 91% detected once. V was clipped by 1 base and J by 7 bases, with 11 bases between them. The CDR3 covers 15 residues. Germline CDR1 and CDR2: SGHAT and FQNNGV. The origin of this receptor is a young man with COVID-19, enrolled during active disease. The V call is TRBV11-2, the J call TRBJ1-6, with D possibly TRBD1 on 6 matching bases. The specimen sequenced was peripheral blood. The DNA for the CDR3 is TGTGCCAGCAGCTTAGCACAGGGTGGGAATTCACCCCTCCACTTT. It codes for CASSLAQGGNSPLHF. The full variable domain, in which reference TRBV11-2 and TRBJ1-6 provide the parts outside the CDR3, is EAGVAQSPRYKIIEKRQSVAFWCNPISGHATLYWYQQILGQGPKLLIQFQNNGVVDDSQLPKDRFSAERLKGVDSTLKIQPAKLEDSAVYLCASSLAQGGNSPLHFGNGTRLTVT.